Sequencing of this T cell receptor (beta chain) was carried out in a study of chemoradiotherapy in HPV16-positive cancers. This table comes from immunoSEQ multiplex PCR, and its TCRdb copy is limited to in-frame clones, with some not included. The table has about 15,000 clones, just over 85% seen once. This clone is medium-sized within its sample. V lost 4 bases, J lost 4 bases, and 8 bases stayed unmatched. Germline lookup yields CDR1 SGHTA and CDR2 FQGNSA. This CDR3 has 15 residues. The chain combines TRBV7-2 with TRBJ1-2; TRBD1 agrees at 8 bases. The source is a human donor with HPV-associated anogenital cancer. The input for sequencing was blood, taken from a patient who underwent chemoradiotherapy. CDR3 protein: CASSYSGGFFYGYTF. CDR3 sequence (DNA): TGTGCCAGCAGCTATTCAGGGGGCTTTTTCTATGGCTACACCTTC.